This TCR beta chain was identified in a study of blood T cell repertoires in COVID-19. Germline values: CDR1 SGHRS, CDR2 YFSETQ. After removal of 0 bases from V and 6 bases from J, the junction contained 2 bases not matched to a gene. This CDR3 is 16 amino acids long. Sequencing used immunoSEQ multiplex PCR; TCRdb keeps in-frame clones, though not all of them. The sample has tens of thousands of clones, roughly 86% seen once. Material: peripheral blood. The origin of this receptor is a man aged 70-80 years with acute or convalescent COVID-19. The V call is TRBV5-1, the J call TRBJ2-3; 15 nucleotides match TRBD2. The CDR3, as DNA: TGCGCCAGCAGCTTGGCTGGGACTAGCGGGAGGGATACGCAGTATTTT. Residues: CASSLAGTSGRDTQYF.